The rows below give T cell receptor beta chains drawn from one sample of a study of T cell responses to AZD1222 COVID-19 vaccine. Sequencing used immunoSEQ multiplex PCR; TCRdb keeps in-frame clones, though not all of them. The sample contains some 100,000 clones, 80% to 90% of which appear only once. The sequences come from peripheral blood, collected 28 days after the second AZD1222 dose. These receptors were taken from an adult who received the AZD1222 COVID-19 vaccine. The CDR3 runs from the conserved cysteine through the conserved F or W. A D gene is named only where the DNA matches it firmly.

j_gene,d_gene,v_gene,CDR3aa,CDR3nt
TRBJ2-7,.,TRBV2,CASMYRDDYEQYF,TGTGCCAGCATGTACAGGGATGACTACGAGCAGTACTTC
TRBJ1-5,.,TRBV5-6,CASSFLGAGQPQHF,TGTGCCAGCAGCTTTCTGGGGGCCGGGCAGCCCCAGCATTTT
TRBJ2-5,.,TRBV20-1,CSASRDFQETQYF,TGCAGTGCTAGTCGAGACTTCCAAGAGACCCAGTACTTC
TRBJ1-2,.,TRBV13,CASSAGALTVYGYTF,TGTGCCAGCAGCGCCGGAGCTCTGACCGTCTATGGCTACACCTTC
TRBJ2-7,.,TRBV6-5,CASVLEDEEYF,TGTGCCAGCGTTCTCGAGGACGAAGAGTACTTC
TRBJ2-1,TRBD2,TRBV3-1/TRBV3-2,CASSQGLAAAYNEQFF,TGTGCCAGCAGCCAAGGACTAGCGGCGGCATACAATGAGCAGTTCTTC
TRBJ1-4,TRBD1,TRBV7-2,CASSGRTGTEKLFF,TGTGCCAGCAGCGGCCGGACAGGGACGGAAAAACTGTTTTTT
TRBJ1-2,.,TRBV29-1,CSVEERRGIHGYTF,TGCAGCGTTGAGGAGAGGCGCGGTATCCATGGCTACACCTTC
TRBJ2-5,.,TRBV5-1,CASSGVGAETQYF,TGCGCCAGCAGCGGGGTGGGGGCAGAGACCCAGTACTTC
TRBJ1-6,.,TRBV7-7,CASILPGTSSYNSPLHF,TGTGCTAGCATCCTCCCGGGTACTAGCTCCTATAATTCACCCCTCCACTTT
TRBJ2-1,.,TRBV5-6,CATRKTGYNEQFF,TGTGCCACCCGAAAGACAGGATACAATGAGCAGTTCTTC
TRBJ1-3,.,TRBV19,CASSTGTPGNTIYF,TGTGCCAGTAGTACCGGGACCCCTGGAAACACCATATATTTT
TRBJ1-4,TRBD1,TRBV5-1,CASSLSQGTNEKLFF,TGCGCCAGCAGCTTGTCACAGGGGACGAACGAAAAACTGTTTTTT
TRBJ2-7,.,TRBV7-9,CASSLSYEQYF,TGTGCCAGCAGCTTGAGCTACGAGCAGTACTTC
TRBJ2-1,TRBD2,TRBV3-1/TRBV3-2,CASSQGTSEGNEQFF,TGTGCCAGCAGCCAAGGGACTAGCGAAGGGAATGAGCAGTTCTTC
TRBJ1-1,TRBD1,TRBV6-2/TRBV6-3,CASSSGTGGLESTNTEAFF,TGTGCCAGCAGTTCAGGGACAGGGGGTTTGGAGTCAACTAACACTGAAGCTTTCTTT
TRBJ2-1,TRBD2,TRBV3-1/TRBV3-2,CASSQEGEAGVPNNEQFF,TGTGCCAGCAGCCAAGAGGGAGAAGCGGGAGTTCCTAACAATGAGCAGTTCTTC
TRBJ1-5,.,TRBV23-1,CASSQCRADYSNQPQHF,TGCGCCAGCAGTCAGTGTAGGGCAGACTATAGCAATCAGCCCCAGCATTTT
TRBJ2-7,TRBD1,TRBV7-2,CASSFVTGIYEQYF,TGTGCCAGCAGCTTTGTGACAGGGATCTACGAGCAGTACTTC
TRBJ2-3,TRBD2,TRBV4-2,CASSPDLGGATDTQYF,TGTGCCAGCAGCCCGGACCTCGGGGGGGCCACAGATACGCAGTATTTT
TRBJ2-7,TRBD2,TRBV10-3,CAITKTSGGSYEQYF,TGTGCCATCACCAAGACTAGCGGGGGGTCCTACGAGCAGTACTTC
TRBJ2-2,.,TRBV20-1,CSASPGTGRTGELFF,TGCAGTGCTAGTCCCGGGACGGGCCGCACCGGGGAGCTGTTTTTT
TRBJ2-1,TRBD2,TRBV5-4,CASSLAGLAGGPGSYNEQFF,TGTGCCAGCAGCTTGGCCGGTCTAGCGGGGGGGCCTGGCTCCTACAATGAGCAGTTCTTC
TRBJ1-5,TRBD1,TRBV18,CASSQSGTGGGQPQHF,TGTGCCAGCTCACAGTCCGGGACAGGGGGCGGTCAGCCCCAGCATTTT